The 10 T cell receptor beta chains given below trace back to one sample, sequenced in a study of T cells in Graves' hyperthyroidism and ophthalmopathy. There were TCR beta CDR3 regions amplified from RNA transcripts. A first-round RT-PCR of the TCR CDR3 used the HTBI primer set. TCRdb recomputed calls from the multiplex PCR reads with MiXCR, one row per CDR3 protein. The data show hundreds of thousands of distinct CDR3 sequences, about 14% seen once. Sequenced: blood. Receptor source: a man aged 18 to 29 with Graves' ophthalmopathy.

Points on this clonotype: A much larger clone lies a single base off, so this may be a read error. Because the CDR3 is missing its conserved closing phenylalanine or tryptophan, this is likely a read error. This sequence joins TRBV2 and TRBJ2-1; tentative D call: TRBD2 (6 bases). Trimming shortened V by 3 bases and J by 6 bases, and 9 bases separated the two germline ends. Germline V gene sequence: CDR1 SNHLY, CDR2 FYNNEI. CDR3 length equals 13 residues. The CDR3 nucleotides read TGTGCCAGCAGTGAGGAGGGCGGCAATGAGCAGTTCCTC. Encoded protein: CASSEEGGNEQFL.

The gene calls are TRBV5-4 and TRBJ2-5; no firm D call. The V gene lost 5 bases and the J gene lost 4 bases, with 9 bases spanning the gap. CDR3 size: 12 residues. The germline gives CDR1 SGHNT, CDR2 YYREEE (reference sequence). The CDR3 nucleotides read TGTGCCAGCAGATCTAAGGGAGAGACCCAGTACTTC. It encodes CASRSKGETQYF.

This clonotype has just a few counts. The chain couples TRBV4-2 to TRBJ2-7; the D gene is possibly TRBD1 (5 bases). This CDR3 has 15 residues. Trimming took off 5 bases at V and 2 bases at J, with 16 bases between the two ends. Germline V gene data show CDR1 as LGHNA and CDR2 as YNFKEQ. This CDR3 is CASSAQTGEPYEQYF. DNA of the CDR3: TGTGCCAGCAGCGCTCAAACAGGCGAGCCCTACGAGCAGTACTTC.

Ten or more counts support this clonotype. The gene calls are TRBV6-1 and TRBJ1-5; D is ambiguous. This CDR3 contains 15 residues. V was pared by 5 bases and J by 0 bases, with 11 bases between. The V gene's germline CDR1 is MNHNS and CDR2 SASEGT. In DNA form, the CDR3 reads TGTGCCAGCAGTTTCGATGGAGATAGCAATCAGCCCCAGCATTTT. Encoded protein: CASSFDGDSNQPQHF.

CDR3 bases: TGTGCCAGTAGCCCAATGGGGAAATGGTTCGGGAACACTGAAGCTTTCTTT. It encodes CASSPMGKWFGNTEAFF. The rearrangement joins TRBV19 to TRBJ1-1; D call uncertain. Per germline, CDR1 LNHDA and CDR2 SQIVND (reference sequence). Trimming shortened V by 6 bases and J by 1 base, and 21 bases separated the two germline ends. The CDR3 extends over 17 amino acids.

There are many counts of this clonotype. The V gene is TRBV7-9, the J gene TRBJ2-1, with 8 bases matching TRBD2. This CDR3 is 16 amino acids long. CDR1 is SEHNR and CDR2 is FQNEAQ in the germline V gene (reference sequence). Trimming removed 5 bases from V and 7 bases from J; junction bases left unmatched: 13. CDR3: CASSPGGPRAGNEQFF. The CDR3 DNA reads TGTGCCAGCAGCCCGGGGGGGCCCAGGGCGGGGAATGAGCAGTTCTTC. The entire variable domain, with the rest obtained from reference TRBV7-9 and TRBJ2-1, is as follows: DTGVSQNPRHKITKRGQNVTFRCDPISEHNRLYWYRQTLGQGPEFLTYFQNEAQLEKSRLLSDRFSAERPKGSFSTLEIQRTEQGDSAMYLCASSPGGPRAGNEQFFGPGTRLTVL.

This clonotype was seen only once. This may stem from a read error, because a much larger clone lies one nucleotide away. This chain connects TRBV9 to TRBJ2-7; TRBD1 or TRBD2 may be the D gene (6 bases each). CDR1 SGDLS and CDR2 YYNGEE come from the germline V gene. This CDR3 is 14 amino acids long. Trimming shortened V by 1 base and J by 9 bases, and 17 bases separated the two germline ends. The CDR3 DNA follows: TGTGCCAGCAGCGTATCGGGGGCCCCTCGGGGGCAGTACTTC. Residues: CASSVSGAPRGQYF.

This chain joins TRBV5-1 and TRBJ2-2; possibly TRBD1 for D (5 bases). The CDR3 loop spans 16 amino acids. Germline V gene lookup returns CDR1 SGHRS and CDR2 YFSETQ. V was cut by 4 bases and J by 4 bases, with 17 bases left in between. CDR3 in DNA: TGCGCCAGCAGCCTAGGGGTCCTCGACGGCACCGGGGAGCTGTTTTTT. It encodes CASSLGVLDGTGELFF.

Ten or more counts support this clonotype. The chain carries TRBV27 and TRBJ2-7; D is possibly TRBD1 (6 bases). The CDR3 runs to 14 residues. Trimming pared 2 bases from V and 4 bases from J, leaving 12 bases between. Germline loops: CDR1 MNHEY, CDR2 SMNVEV (reference sequence). This CDR3 is CASSLRQGLYEQYF. DNA for the CDR3: TGTGCCAGCAGTTTAAGGCAGGGGCTGTACGAGCAGTACTTC.

This clonotype showed up many times. In DNA form, the CDR3 reads TGTGCCAGCAGTTTCAGGGCCTCTGAAGCTTTCTTT. Translated: CASSFRASEAFF. This sequence joins TRBV12-3 or TRBV12-4 and TRBJ1-1, with D maybe TRBD1 (5 bases). The V end lost 3 bases, the J end lost 6 bases, and 8 bases lay between the germline ends. The CDR3 length is 12 residues.